Following are 24 T cell receptor beta chains from one sample sequenced in a study of T cells after yellow fever vaccination. MiXCR, run by TCRdb on the 5' RACE reads, gives a single entry per CDR3 protein. The data contain hundreds of thousands of distinct CDR3 sequences, 15% to 20% of them singletons. Here the sequenced sample was PBMCs, taken 15 days after the yellow fever booster vaccination. Receptors were obtained from a man younger than 40 who received the YFV17D yellow fever vaccine.

This clonotype has more than one count but fewer than ten. The V call is TRBV5-1, the J call TRBJ2-2; TRBD1 is a possible D gene (5 bases). The V end was cut by 6 bases, the J end by 5 bases, with 14 bases between. The germline V gene encodes CDR1 SGHRS and CDR2 YFSETQ. There are 14 residues in the CDR3. CDR3 residues: CASTPGQITGELFF. The CDR3 region has the DNA TGCGCCAGCACGCCAGGGCAAATTACCGGGGAGCTGTTTTTT.

V gene TRBV20-1 combines with J gene TRBJ1-5; D perhaps matches TRBD1 (5 bases). Trimming removed 3 bases at V and 2 bases at J, with 11 bases between. From germline, CDR1 is DFQATT and CDR2 SNEGSKA (reference sequence). The CDR3 totals 14 residues. The CDR3 loop reads CSARSREGNQPQHF. For the CDR3, the DNA is TGCAGTGCTAGGAGCAGGGAAGGCAATCAGCCCCAGCATTTT.

This clonotype has a handful of counts. The V call is TRBV29-1, the J call TRBJ1-1; D unclear. With 4 bases removed from V and 4 bases from J, the gap between germline ends came to 16 bases. This CDR3 is built from 14 residues. CDR1 is SQVTM, CDR2 ANQGSEA, per germline. The CDR3: CSVVGEMLGTEAFF. CDR3 in DNA: TGCAGCGTTGTTGGGGAAATGCTAGGCACTGAAGCTTTCTTT.

The chain carries TRBV10-2 and TRBJ1-3, with 9 bases that match TRBD1. Losses at the gene ends were 0 bases for V and 4 bases for J; bases not matched to a gene: 10. There are 18 residues in the CDR3. Germline-derived CDR1 and CDR2 are WSHSY and SAAADI. The CDR3 DNA sequence: TGCGCCAGCAGTGAGTCAATTCTGGGACAGGGAAAAGGAAACACCATATATTTT. It yields the protein CASSESILGQGKGNTIYF.

This clonotype was observed a few times. The chain couples TRBV19 to TRBJ2-6, with unresolved D. CDR1 and CDR2 (germline): LNHDA, SQIVND (reference sequence). Trimming shortened V by 6 bases and J by 3 bases, and 24 bases separated the two germline ends. The length of the CDR3 is 19 residues. The DNA of the CDR3 is TGTGCCAGTAGCCCCAACCCGACCCCGTGGTTCGGTGGGGCCAACGTCCTGACTTTC. Translation: CASSPNPTPWFGGANVLTF. Combining the CDR3 with reference TRBV19 and TRBJ2-6 gives the whole variable domain DGGITQSPKYLFRKEGQNVTLSCEQNLNHDAMYWYRQDPGQGLRLIYYSQIVNDFQKGDIAEGYSVSREKKESFPLTVTSAQKNPTAFYLCASSPNPTPWFGGANVLTFGAGSRLTVL.

This clonotype was found a few times. J is TRBJ2-1 and V is TRBV29-1; 11 nucleotides match TRBD2. Unmatched junction bases numbered 1, after V lost 0 bases and J lost 0 bases. CDR1 and CDR2 (germline): SQVTM, ANQGSEA. The CDR3 has 16 residues. The CDR3 reads CSVEEGLAGSYNEQFF. CDR3 in DNA: TGCAGCGTTGAAGAAGGACTAGCGGGCTCCTACAATGAGCAGTTCTTC.

The chain couples TRBV20-1 to TRBJ1-4; 7 bases match TRBD1. CDR1 and CDR2 from the germline V gene are DFQATT and SNEGSKA (reference sequence). This CDR3 spans 15 amino acids. V gave up 5 bases and J gave up 8 bases; unmatched junction bases: 14. The CDR3 sequence: CSAAPGTAEEEKLFF. DNA for the CDR3: TGCAGTGCTGCCCCCGGGACAGCAGAGGAGGAAAAACTGTTTTTT.

The chain carries TRBV7-8 and TRBJ2-7; D call uncertain. Germline lookup yields CDR1 SGHVS and CDR2 FQNEAQ. This CDR3 is 13 amino acids long. V lost 4 bases to trimming and J lost 5 bases, with 12 bases between them. The chain's CDR3 is CASSWNITHEQYF. The CDR3 DNA follows: TGTGCCAGCAGCTGGAATATAACGCACGAGCAGTACTTC.

Only a few counts were recorded for this clonotype. The chain employs TRBV5-1 and TRBJ2-1; maybe TRBD1 (6 bases). The germline V and J ends were trimmed by 0 bases and 8 bases, with 15 bases remaining between them. CDR1 and CDR2 (germline): SGHRS, YFSETQ. This CDR3 spans 15 amino acids. In DNA form, the CDR3 reads TGCGCCAGCAGCTTGGAACTTAACAGGGTCGATGAGCAGTTCTTC. This translates into CASSLELNRVDEQFF. Combining the CDR3 with reference TRBV5-1 and TRBJ2-1 gives the whole variable domain KAGVTQTPRYLIKTRGQQVTLSCSPISGHRSVSWYQQTPGQGLQFLFEYFSETQRNKGNFPGRFSGRQFSNSRSEMNVSTLELGDSALYLCASSLELNRVDEQFFGPGTRLTVL.

The chain links TRBV20-1 to TRBJ2-5, with TRBD2 matching over 8 bases. The germline V gene encodes CDR1 DFQATT and CDR2 SNEGSKA (reference sequence). The CDR3 sequence is 16 residues long. V lost 2 bases and J lost 4; bases outside the gene matches: 12. CDR3 sequence (DNA): TGCAGTGCTAGACCTCTGGGGGCGGGAGGAGGAGAGACCCAGTACTTC. It encodes CSARPLGAGGGETQYF.

In its sample, this clonotype was seen a few times. This sequence joins TRBV4-3 and TRBJ2-1; 14 bases map to TRBD2. This CDR3 comprises 16 residues. Germline loops: CDR1 LGHNA, CDR2 YSLEER. V shed 1 base and J 7 bases; nucleotides not matched to a gene: 3. In DNA form, the CDR3 reads TGCGCCAGCAGCCAAGTTGGGACTAGCGGGAGAAATGAGCAGTTCTTC. This translates into CASSQVGTSGRNEQFF.

V usage is TRBV5-1 and J usage is TRBJ2-1; D is ambiguous. CDR1 and CDR2 from the germline V gene are SGHRS and YFSETQ. The V gene lost 0 bases and the J gene lost 12 bases, with 16 bases spanning the gap. CDR3 size: 14 residues. Here the CDR3 reads CASSLGPGSVGQFF. The CDR3 region has the DNA TGCGCCAGCAGCTTGGGGCCAGGTAGTGTGGGGCAGTTCTTC.

This clonotype was detected a few times. The genes are TRBV20-1 and TRBJ2-3; D gene uncertain. The V gene lost 3 bases and the J gene lost 0 bases, with 10 bases spanning the gap. CDR1 and CDR2 (germline): DFQATT, SNEGSKA (reference sequence). The CDR3 runs 14 residues. The CDR3 loop reads CSASVSASTDTQYF. The CDR3 DNA reads as TGCAGTGCTAGTGTGAGTGCTAGCACAGATACGCAGTATTTT.

This clonotype was seen only a few times. V gene TRBV4-2 combines with J gene TRBJ2-1; tentatively, D is TRBD1 (5 bases). V lost 4 bases and J 5 bases, leaving 12 bases between the germline ends. Germline loops: CDR1 LGHNA, CDR2 YNFKEQ. The CDR3 covers 14 residues. The CDR3 sequence is CASSRGRSDNEQFF. CDR3 nucleotide sequence: TGTGCCAGCAGCCGGGGCAGGAGTGACAATGAGCAGTTCTTC.

The V and J genes are TRBV7-8 and TRBJ2-1; TRBD2 might be the D (5 bases). The V gene lost 6 bases and the J gene lost 4 bases, with 16 bases spanning the gap. CDR3 length: 15 residues. Germline V lookup: CDR1 SGHVS, CDR2 FQNEAQ. As DNA, the CDR3 is TGTGCCAGCAGGTCCCGGGATGGAGGTTACAATGAGCAGTTCTTC. Translation: CASRSRDGGYNEQFF.

The rearrangement joins TRBV7-9 to TRBJ2-7; 8 bases map to TRBD2. Germline V CDR1 and CDR2: SEHNR, FQNEAQ (reference sequence). J lost 2 bases, V lost 7 bases, and 4 bases had no gene match. This CDR3 spans 13 amino acids. The chain's CDR3 is CASMIAGTYEQYF. DNA of the CDR3: TGTGCCAGCATGATAGCGGGGACCTACGAGCAGTACTTC.

In this sample, this clonotype turned up many times. This sequence joins TRBV2 and TRBJ2-3, with D tentatively TRBD2 (5 bases). V lost 8 bases to trimming and J lost 8 bases, with 20 bases between them. Germline CDR1 reads SNHLY; CDR2 reads FYNNEI. The CDR3 has 14 amino acids. The CDR3 protein is CASEADLPVGTQYF. CDR3 coding DNA: TGTGCCAGCGAAGCGGACCTACCTGTGGGTACGCAGTATTTT.

This clonotype was detected many times. The chain carries TRBV12-3 or TRBV12-4 and TRBJ2-2; unclear D gene. Trimming took off 3 bases at V and 6 bases at J, with 5 bases between the two ends. CDR3 length: 12 amino acids. The CDR3 region is CASSFSPGELFF. CDR3 coding DNA: TGTGCCAGCAGTTTTTCTCCCGGGGAGCTGTTTTTT.

The chain couples TRBV7-2 to TRBJ2-1; D perhaps matches TRBD2 (5 bases). Germline CDR1 reads SGHTA; CDR2 reads FQGNSA. CDR3 length: 12 amino acids. V was shortened by 3 bases and J by 14 bases, with 14 bases between the two germline ends. The CDR3 nucleotides read TGTGCCAGCAGCTTTAGCACTAGTTTTAAGTTCTTC. Protein sequence: CASSFSTSFKFF.

This clonotype was counted only a few times. This chain connects TRBV18 to TRBJ2-1, with D tentatively TRBD1 (6 bases). The CDR3 is 14 amino acids. From germline, CDR1 is KGHSH and CDR2 LQKENI. The V end was cut by 4 bases, the J end by 9 bases, with 16 bases between. The CDR3 coding sequence is TGTGCCAGCTCACTCGGCTCAGGGGACGGTGAGCAGTTCTTC. Protein sequence: CASSLGSGDGEQFF.

This clonotype was detected only a few times. The rearrangement joins TRBV6-6 to TRBJ2-3; 9 bases are a match to TRBD2. Germline CDR1 reads MNHNY; CDR2 reads SVGAGI (reference sequence). CDR3 length: 15 amino acids. The ends lost 5 bases at V and 2 bases at J; junction bases unmatched: 5. The CDR3, as DNA: TGTGCCAGCAGTCCTAGCGGGGTAGACACAGATACGCAGTATTTT. Residues: CASSPSGVDTDTQYF.

This sequence joins TRBV7-2 and TRBJ1-3; the match to TRBD1 covers 7 bases. The junction had 3 bases not matched to a gene; V was cut back by 4 bases and J by 3 bases. CDR1 and CDR2 (germline): SGHTA, FQGNSA. CDR3 size: 14 residues. CDR3 sequence reads: CASSYGTVGNTIYF. CDR3 nucleotides: TGTGCCAGCAGCTACGGGACAGTTGGAAACACCATATATTTT.

This clonotype was observed a handful of times. The chain uses TRBV20-1 and TRBJ2-7; TRBD1 matches at 8 bases. The CDR3 is 13 amino acids. Unmatched junction bases numbered 4, after V lost 4 bases and J lost 2 bases. In germline, CDR1 is DFQATT, CDR2 SNEGSKA (reference sequence). CDR3 nucleotides: TGCAGTGCTATTCCCAGGGGGCCCTACGAGCAGTACTTC. Amino acid sequence: CSAIPRGPYEQYF.

This clonotype was recorded a few times. The chain combines TRBV28 with TRBJ1-4, with D unresolved. V was cut by 3 bases and J by 0 bases, with 8 bases left in between. Germline V gives CDR1 MDHEN, CDR2 SYDVKM. The CDR3 length is 15 residues. CDR3 sequence: CASSFEGATNEKLFF. The CDR3 DNA sequence: TGTGCCAGCAGTTTCGAGGGTGCAACTAATGAAAAACTGTTTTTT.